This entry lists 9 T cell receptor beta chains sequenced from one sample in a study of shared clonotypes between healthy human individuals. The data were produced by immunoSEQ multiplex PCR, yet TCRdb's version contains in-frame clones alone and is incomplete. The table has some 2,000,000 clones, 85% to 95% seen once. Sequences were obtained from naive CD4+ T cells sorted from blood. Subset denoted: CD45RA+ positively selected. The source of these receptors is a man aged 18 to 29 in good health.

The rearrangement uses TRBV11-2 and TRBJ1-5; TRBD1 is a possible D gene (5 bases). V was pared by 5 bases and J by 9 bases, with 14 bases between. CDR1 is SGHAT and CDR2 is FQNNGV in the germline V gene. CDR3 length: 13 residues. The CDR3 nucleotides are TGTGCCAGCAGCCAGGGACTTTTCTCGCCCCAGCATTTT. Its translation is CASSQGLFSPQHF.

The rearrangement joins TRBV2 to TRBJ2-7; 9 nucleotides line up with TRBD2. The V segment lost 2 bases and the J segment 5 bases; nucleotides outside the gene matches: 7. Germline lookup yields CDR1 SNHLY and CDR2 FYNNEI. This CDR3 is 15 amino acids long. CDR3 DNA sequence: TGTGCCAGCAGTGAAAATGGCGGGGGGGGGCACGAGCAGTACTTC. Residues: CASSENGGGGHEQYF.

Comment on this clone: Other DNA sequences of this sample code for an identical CDR3. The chain combines TRBV11-2 with TRBJ2-2, with TRBD1 matching 7 bases. The junction had 2 bases not matched to a gene; V was cut back by 1 base and J by 6 bases. Germline CDR1 is SGHAT and CDR2 is FQNNGV. CDR3 length: 14 amino acids. The CDR3 DNA follows: TGTGCCAGCAGCTTAGTAGGGGGCCCCGGGGAGCTGTTTTTT. It specifies CASSLVGGPGELFF.

V usage is TRBV27 and J usage is TRBJ1-1; D is undetermined. The V end was cut by 3 bases, the J end by 3 bases, with 14 bases between. Germline lookup yields CDR1 MNHEY and CDR2 SMNVEV (reference sequence). The CDR3 length is 15 residues. The CDR3 reads CASSLRPTMDTEAFF. Here the CDR3 DNA reads TGTGCCAGCAGTTTGCGGCCCACAATGGACACTGAAGCTTTCTTT.

The chain is built from TRBV2 and TRBJ1-2, with unresolved D. Trimming shortened V by 7 bases and J by 2 bases, and 8 bases separated the two germline ends. Germline V CDR1 and CDR2: SNHLY, FYNNEI. The CDR3 sequence is 12 residues long. The CDR3 spells CASTIENYGYTF. As DNA, the CDR3 is TGTGCCAGCACAATAGAGAACTATGGCTACACCTTC.

The chain couples TRBV5-4 to TRBJ2-6; D is unclear. CDR3 length equals 16 residues. Trimming pared 4 bases from V and 1 base from J, leaving 12 bases between. CDR1 is SGHNT, CDR2 YYREEE, per germline (reference sequence). The CDR3 reads CASSPTVGSGANVLTF. For the CDR3, the DNA is TGTGCCAGCAGCCCTACAGTGGGGTCTGGGGCCAACGTCCTGACTTTC.

This rearrangement joins TRBV5-6 to TRBJ2-1, with 8 bases lining up with TRBD2. Trimming removed 2 bases from V and 7 bases from J; junction bases left unmatched: 5. Germline CDR1 SGHDT, CDR2 YYEEEE. The CDR3 spans 14 residues. The DNA of the CDR3 is TGTGCCAGCAGCTTTAGTACGGGAGGGAATGAGCAGTTCTTC. This translates into CASSFSTGGNEQFF.

This clone was counted a single time. The V gene is TRBV4-1, the J gene TRBJ2-1; TRBD2 matches 7 bases. Germline V gene sequence: CDR1 MGHRA, CDR2 YSYEKL. V shed 4 bases, J shed 0 bases, and the junction held 3 bases outside the gene matches. The length of the CDR3 is 15 residues. As DNA, the CDR3 is TGCGCCAGCAGCCCGGGCGGGAGCTCCTACAATGAGCAGTTCTTC. This encodes CASSPGGSSYNEQFF.

The rearrangement links TRBV13 to TRBJ1-3; D is unclear. Trimming removed 0 bases at V and 4 bases at J, with 16 bases between. The CDR3 is made up of 17 amino acids. CDR1 and CDR2 from the germline V gene are PRHDT and FYEKMQ (reference sequence). This CDR3 reads CASSLGFPAWIGNTIYF. CDR3 bases: TGTGCCAGCAGCTTAGGTTTCCCCGCGTGGATCGGAAACACCATATATTTT.